Listed here are 9 T cell receptor beta chains from one sample, sequenced in a study of cytomegalovirus exposure and HLA in healthy donors (dated 2017 in TCRdb). The protocol used for the library was the immunoSEQ multiplex PCR assay. The multiplex PCR relied on a mix of 60 forward primers for TCR Vbeta segments and 13 reverse primers for TCR Jbeta segments. In TCRdb, the immuneACCESS table is reduced to in-frame sequences with V and J assigned. These tables do not hold every clone; where another copy was compared, an unresolved V gene accounts for under half, and the others remain unexplained. In all, the sample holds 100,000 to 150,000 clones, and around three quarters of those were seen once. The top ten constitute approximately 4.2% of the sample. What was sequenced was PBMCs. The receptors derive from a male donor in good health and CMV-seropositive.

On this clone: One end of the junction varies from germline; a read error may be responsible. The gene calls are TRBV7-9 and TRBJ1-2; TRBD1 matches 9 bases. The CDR3 contains 15 residues. Germline V lookup: CDR1 SEHNR, CDR2 FQNEAQ (reference sequence). The DNA for the CDR3 is TGTTCCAGCAGCTTAGACAGGGGGTTTAACTATGGCTACACCTTC. This encodes CSSSLDRGFNYGYTF.

This clone was picked up one time. This chain uses TRBV7-9 with TRBJ1-1; 8 nucleotides agree with TRBD1. The trim removed 1 base at V and 6 bases at J, leaving 4 bases unmatched. The CDR3 extends over 14 amino acids. Germline values: CDR1 SEHNR, CDR2 FQNEAQ (reference sequence). The CDR3 bases are TGTGCCAGCAGCTTAGGGACAGGGTTGTCTGAAGCTTTCTTT. Protein product: CASSLGTGLSEAFF.

The rearrangement joins TRBV15 to TRBJ2-4, with 7 nucleotides matching TRBD2. Losses at the gene ends were 4 bases for V and 3 bases for J; bases not matched to a gene: 3. This CDR3 region has 14 residues. Germline V gene lookup returns CDR1 LNHNV and CDR2 YYDKDF (reference sequence). In DNA, the CDR3 is TGTGCCACCAGCACGGGAGGTGGCAAAAACATTCAGTACTTC. Amino acid sequence: CATSTGGGKNIQYF.

V and J are TRBV2 and TRBJ1-6; a weak D match, TRBD1 (5 bases). Trimming removed 7 bases from V and 4 bases from J, with 11 bases in between. Germline loops: CDR1 SNHLY, CDR2 FYNNEI. CDR3 length: 14 residues. The CDR3 DNA reads TGTGCCAGCATGGGCGGGGCTTATAATTCACCCCTCCACTTT. Protein: CASMGGAYNSPLHF.

This clone has only a few counts. The chain is built from TRBV5-6 and TRBJ2-3, with TRBD2 matching 10 bases. J gave up 3 bases and V 5 bases, and 6 bases lay outside the gene matches. Germline CDR1 reads SGHDT; CDR2 reads YYEEEE. The CDR3 loop spans 15 amino acids. For the CDR3, the DNA is TGTGCCAGCAGGAAGGGACTAGCGTCTACAGATACGCAGTATTTT. It encodes CASRKGLASTDTQYF.

The rearrangement uses TRBV4-1 and TRBJ2-5; TRBD2 matches at 8 bases. The germline gives CDR1 MGHRA, CDR2 YSYEKL. V was clipped by 0 bases and J by 5 bases; unmatched bases: 8. The CDR3 covers 16 residues. The CDR3, as DNA: TGCGCCAGCAGCCAAGATCCGGGGGGGCCCCGGGAGACCCAGTACTTC. It is translated as CASSQDPGGPRETQYF.

V gene TRBV2 combines with J gene TRBJ1-4, with 7 bases identical to TRBD1. V lost 6 bases and J lost 3; bases outside the gene matches: 4. Germline V gene lookup returns CDR1 SNHLY and CDR2 FYNNEI. The CDR3 has 14 residues. CDR3 sequence reads: CASRTGMANEKLFF. Written as DNA, the CDR3 is TGTGCCAGCAGGACAGGGATGGCTAATGAAAAACTGTTTTTT.

The rearrangement joins TRBV19 to TRBJ2-2, with D tentatively TRBD1 (6 bases). CDR1 LNHDA and CDR2 SQIVND come from the germline V gene (reference sequence). Trimming took 6 bases from V and 6 from J, leaving 14 bases between them. The CDR3 is 14 amino acids. CDR3 in DNA: TGTGCCAGTAGGGTAGGGGGAGTTGCCGGGGAGCTGTTTTTT. Its protein product is CASRVGGVAGELFF.

The rearrangement joins TRBV5-6 to TRBJ1-1, with TRBD1 matching over 8 bases. Germline trimming cut 2 bases from V and 7 bases from J; bases unmatched to any gene: 7. The germline CDR1 and CDR2 sequences are SGHDT and YYEEEE. The CDR3 has 14 residues. The CDR3 loop is CASSLQGGTYEAFF. The CDR3 DNA reads as TGTGCCAGCAGCTTACAGGGGGGTACATATGAAGCTTTCTTT.